These 20 T cell receptor beta chains were sequenced from one sample in a study of OX40 agonist ivuxolimab in advanced cancers. Here immunoSEQ multiplex PCR was the method, and the copy in TCRdb shows in-frame clones only, minus some. The data contain some 63,000 clones, 70% to 90% of them seen just once; the ten biggest clones take up over 5%. Here the sequenced sample was CD4+ or CD8+ T cells sorted from blood, taken in a trial of the OX40 agonist ivuxolimab. The receptors here all came from an adult with an advanced solid tumor such as melanoma, head and neck, liver or kidney cancer.

This chain uses TRBV18 with TRBJ2-5; TRBD2 is a possible D gene (7 bases). Trimming left V 1 base short and J 1 base short, with 10 bases between. The CDR3 is 15 residues long. Germline CDR1 and CDR2: KGHSH and LQKENI. In DNA form, the CDR3 reads TGTGCCAGCTCACCACTGGGGGGGGCCCAAGAGACCCAGTACTTC. Its translation is CASSPLGGAQETQYF.

The chain couples TRBV7-2 to TRBJ2-1, with 10 bases fitting TRBD2. After removal of 5 bases from V and 8 bases from J, the junction contained 9 bases not matched to a gene. CDR1 SGHTA and CDR2 FQGNSA come from the germline V gene. The CDR3 has 15 amino acids. The CDR3: CASSLSGGAFHEQFF. DNA for the CDR3: TGTGCCAGCAGCCTAAGCGGGGGGGCATTTCATGAGCAGTTCTTC.

The genes are TRBV7-2 and TRBJ2-7; D is undetermined. Looked up from germline, CDR1 is SGHTA and CDR2 is FQGNSA. This CDR3 comprises 11 residues. Deletions cut 5 bases from V and 6 bases from J, with 8 bases between. CDR3 amino acids: CASSGLSEQYF. In DNA form, the CDR3 reads TGTGCCAGCAGCGGTTTGTCCGAGCAGTACTTC. Full variable domain (remainder filled in from reference TRBV7-2 and TRBJ2-7): GAGVSQSPSNKVTEKGKDVELRCDPISGHTALYWYRQSLGQGLEFLIYFQGNSAPDKSGLPSDRFSAERTGGSVSTLTIQRTQQEDSAVYLCASSGLSEQYFGPGTRLTVT.

This chain links TRBV7-9 with TRBJ1-4, with D uncertain. CDR1 is SEHNR and CDR2 is FQNEAQ in the germline V gene (reference sequence). There are 14 residues in the CDR3. Trimming pared 1 base from V and 4 bases from J, leaving 7 bases between. The CDR3 is CASSLGGSNEKLFF. CDR3 bases: TGTGCCAGCAGCTTAGGTGGCAGTAATGAAAAACTGTTTTTT.

V is TRBV6-5 and J is TRBJ1-6, with unresolved D. The V gene's germline CDR1 is MNHEY and CDR2 SVGAGI. The CDR3 is 14 residues long. V lost 4 bases and J lost 8, with 12 bases in between. CDR3: CASSSKSSYSPLHF. CDR3 nucleotide sequence: TGTGCCAGCAGTTCAAAGTCCTCCTATTCACCCCTCCACTTT.

The genes are TRBV9 and TRBJ2-7; TRBD2 might be the D (6 bases). Germline V lookup: CDR1 SGDLS, CDR2 YYNGEE. V dropped 9 bases and J dropped 3 bases, with 16 bases sitting between them. This CDR3 is 13 amino acids long. CDR3 sequence reads: CATAGLNDYEQYF. The DNA of the CDR3 is TGTGCCACGGCGGGACTCAATGACTACGAGCAGTACTTC.

The chain joins TRBV19 to TRBJ1-2, with TRBD1 matching over 7 bases. Germline lookup yields CDR1 LNHDA and CDR2 SQIVND (reference sequence). CDR3 size: 15 residues. The junction had 8 bases not matched to a gene; V was cut back by 1 base and J by 6 bases. CDR3 amino acids: CASSIGLTGLHGYTF. CDR3 DNA sequence: TGTGCCAGTAGTATAGGATTGACAGGGCTGCATGGCTACACCTTC. The whole variable domain, remainder taken from reference TRBV19 and TRBJ1-2, is DGGITQSPKYLFRKEGQNVTLSCEQNLNHDAMYWYRQDPGQGLRLIYYSQIVNDFQKGDIAEGYSVSREKKESFPLTVTSAQKNPTAFYLCASSIGLTGLHGYTFGSGTRLTVV.

This clone was observed once. The chain couples TRBV11-2 to TRBJ2-3; no reliable D call. CDR1 is SGHAT, CDR2 FQNNGV, per germline. V was trimmed by 1 base and J by 2 bases, leaving 7 bases between them. This CDR3 has 14 amino acids. The CDR3 nucleotides are TGTGCCAGCAGCTTAGCCAGGCCCACAGATACGCAGTATTTT. It encodes CASSLARPTDTQYF.

The chain is built from TRBV18 and TRBJ1-2; D is ambiguous. Trimming took 4 bases from V and 1 from J, leaving 16 bases between them. Looked up from germline, CDR1 is KGHSH and CDR2 is LQKENI. The CDR3 contains 16 residues. CDR3 in amino acids: CASSLMFEWDNYGYTF. DNA of the CDR3: TGTGCCAGCTCACTAATGTTTGAATGGGATAACTATGGCTACACCTTC.

The table lists this clone with a count of one. The chain uses TRBV7-3 and TRBJ2-1; D remains ambiguous. Trimming stripped 1 base from V and 5 bases from J, with 6 bases between. The CDR3 consists of 13 residues. The germline gives CDR1 SGHTA, CDR2 FQGTGA. The CDR3 bases are TGTGCCAGCAGCTTAAACAGAAACAATGAGCAGTTCTTC. Amino acids: CASSLNRNNEQFF.

The chain couples TRBV6-6 to TRBJ2-3, with 8 positions matching TRBD1. V trimming: 10 bases; J trimming: 0 bases; junction bases outside the gene matches: 3. Germline CDR1 is MNHNY and CDR2 is SVGAGI (reference sequence). The CDR3 extends over 13 amino acids. CDR3 residues: CATRTGSTDTQYF. In DNA form, the CDR3 reads TGTGCCACCCGGACAGGGAGCACAGATACGCAGTATTTT.

The chain combines TRBV6-1 with TRBJ2-7; D unresolved. The CDR3 has 12 residues. Between the trimmed V and J ends, which lost 10 bases and 2 bases, there was a span of 12 bases. CDR1 MNHNS and CDR2 SASEGT come from the germline V gene. The CDR3 here is CAITDPAYEQYF. The CDR3 DNA sequence: TGTGCCATTACTGATCCGGCCTACGAGCAGTACTTC.

This clone was counted once. This rearrangement joins TRBV6-1 to TRBJ1-4, with D perhaps TRBD1 (5 bases). V dropped 4 bases and J dropped 8 bases, with 26 bases sitting between them. The CDR3 runs 18 residues. Looked up from germline, CDR1 is MNHNS and CDR2 is SASEGT. CDR3 amino acids: CASSVGRGPGTSGEKLFF. The CDR3 bases are TGTGCCAGCAGTGTAGGGAGGGGCCCCGGGACTAGTGGGGAAAAACTGTTTTTT.

The chain has TRBV7-2 and TRBJ2-7; the D is unclear. Trimming took 5 bases from V and 4 from J, leaving 15 bases between them. Germline values: CDR1 SGHTA, CDR2 FQGNSA. The CDR3 has 14 amino acids. The DNA for the CDR3 is TGTGCCAGCAGCCCAGGTGTGATGGTGTACGAGCAGTACTTC. Its protein is CASSPGVMVYEQYF.

The V gene is TRBV18, the J gene TRBJ1-1, with 8 bases matching TRBD1. CDR1 is KGHSH, CDR2 LQKENI, per germline. Germline trimming cut 3 bases from V and 8 bases from J; bases unmatched to any gene: 14. This CDR3 has 16 amino acids. The CDR3 is CASSPAGSGQGSEAFF. In DNA, the CDR3 is TGTGCCAGCTCACCCGCCGGGAGTGGACAGGGCTCCGAAGCTTTCTTT.

The J gene is TRBJ2-4, the V gene TRBV30, with 9 positions matching TRBD2. V gave up 6 bases and J gave up 1 base; unmatched junction bases: 7. The CDR3 runs to 15 residues. CDR1 is GTSNPN and CDR2 is SVGIG in the germline V gene (reference sequence). DNA for the CDR3: TGTGCCTGTAGCGGCGGGAGGGAGGCCAAAAACATTCAGTACTTC. This codes for CACSGGREAKNIQYF.

The CDR3 region is CASRRASGSGETQYF. CDR3 in DNA: TGTGCCAGCCGTCGGGCTAGCGGGAGCGGTGAGACCCAGTACTTC. The rearrangement uses TRBV27 and TRBJ2-5; TRBD2 matches 10 bases. CDR3 length: 15 amino acids. V lost 8 bases and J lost 5; bases outside the gene matches: 11. The germline V gene encodes CDR1 MNHEY and CDR2 SMNVEV (reference sequence).

This rearrangement joins TRBV7-2 to TRBJ2-2; 8 bases are shared with TRBD1. V was pared by 5 bases and J by 1 base, with 6 bases of the junction left unmatched. CDR1 is SGHTA, CDR2 FQGNSA, per germline. This CDR3 contains 16 residues. The CDR3 DNA sequence: TGTGCCAGCAGCGGCTACGGGACAGGGAACACCGGGGAGCTGTTTTTT. As protein: CASSGYGTGNTGELFF.

The chain employs TRBV5-1 and TRBJ1-1, with D possibly being TRBD1 (5 bases). The CDR3 is made up of 14 amino acids. Trimming removed 1 base at V and 4 bases at J, with 11 bases between. Germline assignment: CDR1 SGHRS and CDR2 YFSETQ. CDR3 sequence (DNA): TGCGCCAGCAGCTTGTCGCAGGGAGGCACTGAAGCTTTCTTT. Translated, it gives CASSLSQGGTEAFF.

The chain uses TRBV4-2 and TRBJ2-3; D possibly corresponds to TRBD1 (6 bases). This CDR3 has 14 residues. Germline V gene sequence: CDR1 LGHNA, CDR2 YNFKEQ. V gave up 8 bases and J gave up 4 bases, with 16 bases separating them. The CDR3 protein is CASQRTADPDTQYF. CDR3 nucleotides: TGTGCCAGCCAAAGGACAGCAGACCCAGATACGCAGTATTTT.